These 10 T cell receptor beta chains share one sample of origin, sequenced in a study of human T cells and chemical hapten exposure. Documented time point: patch test 2, 6 weeks after DPC sensitization. The sample's treatment: therapeutic diphenylcyclopropenone sensitization with weekly scalp DPC. TCRdb re-called the RACE reads with MiXCR, one entry per CDR3 protein. This sample has tens of thousands of distinct CDR3 sequences, with around 7% found just once. Sequences were derived from whole blood, sampled in connection with sensitization to the hapten diphenylcyclopropenone (DPC). These receptors were collected from a woman in her 30s with alopecia areata. Some clones in this sample may be carry-over from other donors' samples.

This clonotype came up many times. This chain uses TRBV5-1 with TRBJ2-5; 9 positions agree with TRBD1. The trim removed 2 bases at V and 4 bases at J, leaving 6 bases unmatched. The V gene's germline CDR1 is SGHRS and CDR2 YFSETQ. The CDR3 loop spans 15 amino acids. The CDR3 bases are TGCGCCAGCAGCTTAGGGACAGGGTTCCGAGAGACCCAGTACTTC. As protein: CASSLGTGFRETQYF.

In its sample, this clonotype was seen a few times. The chain uses TRBV12-3 or TRBV12-4 and TRBJ2-1; 7 bases fit TRBD1. The CDR3 is 15 residues long. V was pared by 5 bases and J by 4 bases, with 8 bases of the junction left unmatched. CDR3 coding DNA: TGTGCCAGCAGTCCAGACAGGGAGATATACAATGAGCAGTTCTTC. Its protein is CASSPDREIYNEQFF.

There are a few counts of this clonotype. The genes are TRBV30 and TRBJ2-7; 7 positions agree with TRBD1. CDR3 length: 14 residues. The V and J ends lost 4 bases and 7 bases, in that order; junction bases with no gene match: 13. Germline loops: CDR1 GTSNPN, CDR2 SVGIG (reference sequence). CDR3 protein: CAWKIGTGDGEQYF. DNA of the CDR3: TGTGCCTGGAAAATTGGCACAGGGGATGGTGAGCAGTACTTC.

This clonotype was seen at least ten times. The rearrangement uses TRBV7-3 and TRBJ1-6; TRBD1 might be the D (5 bases). CDR1 and CDR2 from the germline V gene are SGHTA and FQGTGA. The CDR3 length is 15 residues. Trimming pared 1 base from V and 10 bases from J, leaving 14 bases between. The CDR3 DNA follows: TGTGCCAGCAGCTTAAATGGCAGGGTGGAATCACCCCTCCACTTT. Translating gives CASSLNGRVESPLHF.

This clonotype was found many times. This chain connects TRBV30 to TRBJ1-3; no firm D call. V was clipped by 5 bases and J by 2 bases, with 10 bases between them. Germline CDR1 reads GTSNPN; CDR2 reads SVGIG (reference sequence). The CDR3 totals 13 residues. The CDR3 nucleotides are TGTGCCTGGGAGCCCCCAGCTGGAAACACCATATATTTT. Translation gives CAWEPPAGNTIYF.

The chain employs TRBV2 and TRBJ2-3; either TRBD1 or TRBD2 may supply D (5 bases each). Trimming cost V 6 bases and J 3 bases, with 13 bases left between them. The germline V gene encodes CDR1 SNHLY and CDR2 FYNNEI. The CDR3 has 14 amino acids. CDR3 sequence: CASRGPPRTDTQYF. CDR3 bases: TGTGCCAGCAGGGGACCTCCACGGACAGATACGCAGTATTTT. Variable domain in full (rest from reference TRBV2 and TRBJ2-3): EPEVTQTPSHQVTQMGQEVILRCVPISNHLYFYWYRQILGQKVEFLVSFYNNEISEKSEIFDDQFSVERPDGSNFTLKIRSTKLEDSAMYFCASRGPPRTDTQYFGPGTRLTVL.

This clonotype has just a few counts. The CDR3 DNA follows: TGTGCCAGCAGCCAAGTCCACCGACTCACAGATACGCAGTATTTT. This gives the protein CASSQVHRLTDTQYF. This chain connects TRBV3-1 to TRBJ2-3; D is ambiguous. Trimming took 1 base from V and 2 from J, leaving 10 bases between them. The CDR3 loop spans 15 amino acids. Germline V gives CDR1 LGHDT, CDR2 YNNKEL (reference sequence).

This clonotype appeared many times. The CDR3 loop is CASSLGYGYTF. CDR3 DNA: TGTGCCAGCAGCTTAGGGTATGGCTACACCTTC. The chain uses TRBV11-2 and TRBJ1-2, with no clear D. Germline CDR1 reads SGHAT; CDR2 reads FQNNGV. The CDR3 length is 11 residues. V was clipped by 1 base and J by 5 bases, with 2 bases between them.

At least ten counts were recorded for this clonotype. This chain uses TRBV6-6 with TRBJ2-4, with no clear D. V was trimmed by 1 base and J by 0 bases, leaving 7 bases between them. Germline loops: CDR1 MNHNY, CDR2 SVGAGI (reference sequence). The CDR3 spans 15 residues. Written as DNA, the CDR3 is TGTGCCAGCAGTTACTTGGCGGTAGCCAAAAACATTCAGTACTTC. It codes for CASSYLAVAKNIQYF.

This clonotype has a count of ten or more. V is TRBV6-5 and J is TRBJ2-7; tentative D call: TRBD1 (6 bases). Germline assignment: CDR1 MNHEY and CDR2 SVGAGI. V shed 2 bases and J shed 5 bases, with 13 bases lying between them. The CDR3 contains 14 residues. The CDR3 nucleotides are TGTGCCAGCAGTTACACGACAGGAAGCCACGAGCAGTACTTC. Its protein product is CASSYTTGSHEQYF.